This T cell receptor (beta chain) was identified during a study of T cell responses to AZD1222 COVID-19 vaccine. Notes on the study in general: Targeting of unmutated variant regions was reportedly seen in nearly half of spike-specific TCRs. Baseline antibody screening turned up just a handful of seropositive AZD1222 recipients. The donor cohort was predominantly white British with a female majority, and clonal diversity may have been underestimated.

As for this clone: As yet, its antigen is unknown.

Germline values: CDR1 SGHNT, CDR2 YYREEE (reference sequence). V lost 4 bases to trimming and J lost 1 base, with 11 bases between them. This CDR3 comprises 14 residues. The method was immunoSEQ multiplex PCR; TCRdb's version includes in-frame clones alone and lacks a portion of them. Of more than 55,000 clones listed, roughly 87% were seen once; the top ten hold 5% to 6.5%. The sequencing used peripheral blood, collected 28 days after the second AZD1222 dose. The chain carries TRBV5-4 and TRBJ1-1, with D perhaps matching TRBD1 (6 bases). The TCR was taken from an adult who received the AZD1222 COVID-19 vaccine. CDR3 region: CASSPGTSNTEAFF. The CDR3, as DNA: TGTGCCAGCAGCCCGGGGACATCGAACACTGAAGCTTTCTTT.